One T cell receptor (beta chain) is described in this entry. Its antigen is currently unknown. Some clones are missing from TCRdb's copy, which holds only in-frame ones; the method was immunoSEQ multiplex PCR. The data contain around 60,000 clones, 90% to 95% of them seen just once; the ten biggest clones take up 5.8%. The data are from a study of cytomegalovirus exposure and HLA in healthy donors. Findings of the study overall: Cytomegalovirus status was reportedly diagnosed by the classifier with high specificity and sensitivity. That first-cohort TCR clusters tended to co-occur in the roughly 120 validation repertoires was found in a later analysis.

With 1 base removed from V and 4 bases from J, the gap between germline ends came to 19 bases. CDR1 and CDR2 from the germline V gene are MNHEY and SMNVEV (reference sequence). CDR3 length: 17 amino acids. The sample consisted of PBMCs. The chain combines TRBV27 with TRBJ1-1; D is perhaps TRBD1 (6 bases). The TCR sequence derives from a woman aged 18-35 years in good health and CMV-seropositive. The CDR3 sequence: CASSLLRTDPKGTEAFF. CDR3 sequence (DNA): TGTGCCAGCAGTTTATTGCGGACAGATCCAAAGGGCACTGAAGCTTTCTTT.